One TCR beta chain is described in this entry. Clones were sequenced by immunoSEQ multiplex PCR, and TCRdb holds only the in-frame ones, with some missing. Of some 400,000 clones listed, 75% to 90% are singletons. These data are taken from a study of blood T cell repertoires in COVID-19. Germline V lookup: CDR1 LNHNV, CDR2 YYDKDF (reference sequence). V shed 0 bases and J shed 5 bases, with 8 bases lying between them. CDR3 length: 14 residues. The source is a man younger than 40 who had recovered from COVID-19. Material: PBMCs or T cells enriched from blood (not recorded which). V usage is TRBV15 and J usage is TRBJ2-1; D is undetermined. The CDR3 sequence is CATSREVRNNEQFF. CDR3 sequence (DNA): TGTGCCACCAGCAGAGAGGTGAGGAACAATGAGCAGTTCTTC.